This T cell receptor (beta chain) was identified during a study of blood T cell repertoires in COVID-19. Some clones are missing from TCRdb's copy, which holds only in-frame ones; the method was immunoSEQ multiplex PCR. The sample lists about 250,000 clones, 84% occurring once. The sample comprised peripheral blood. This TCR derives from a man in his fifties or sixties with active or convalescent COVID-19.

This CDR3 is CASSISLRETQYF. CDR3 DNA: TGTGCCAGTAGTATTTCTCTACGAGAGACCCAGTACTTC. The chain combines TRBV19 with TRBJ2-5; D is ambiguous. Trimming removed 3 bases from V and 4 bases from J, with 9 bases in between. The CDR3 runs 13 residues. CDR1 is LNHDA and CDR2 is SQIVND in the germline V gene (reference sequence).